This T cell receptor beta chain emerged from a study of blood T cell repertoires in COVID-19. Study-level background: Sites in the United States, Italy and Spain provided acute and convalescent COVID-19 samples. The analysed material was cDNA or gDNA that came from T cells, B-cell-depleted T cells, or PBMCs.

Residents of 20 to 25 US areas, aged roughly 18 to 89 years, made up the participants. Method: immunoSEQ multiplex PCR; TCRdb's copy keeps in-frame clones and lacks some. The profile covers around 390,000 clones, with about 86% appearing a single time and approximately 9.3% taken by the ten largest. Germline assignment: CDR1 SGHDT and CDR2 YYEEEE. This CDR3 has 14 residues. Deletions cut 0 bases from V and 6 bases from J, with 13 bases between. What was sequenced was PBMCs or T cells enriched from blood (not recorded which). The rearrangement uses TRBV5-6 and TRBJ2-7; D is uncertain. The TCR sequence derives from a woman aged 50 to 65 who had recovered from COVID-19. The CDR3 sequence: CASSLDPTVGEQYF. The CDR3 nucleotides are TGTGCCAGCAGCTTGGATCCGACTGTTGGCGAGCAGTACTTC.